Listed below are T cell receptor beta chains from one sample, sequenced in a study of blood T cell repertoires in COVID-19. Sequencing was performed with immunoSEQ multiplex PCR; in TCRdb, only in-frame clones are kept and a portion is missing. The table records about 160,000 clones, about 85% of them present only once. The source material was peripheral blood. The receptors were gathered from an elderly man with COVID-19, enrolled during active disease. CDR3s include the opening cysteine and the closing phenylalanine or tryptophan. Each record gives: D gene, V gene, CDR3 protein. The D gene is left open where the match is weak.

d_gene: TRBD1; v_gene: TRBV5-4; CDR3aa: CASSSGTGSLVFNSPLHF
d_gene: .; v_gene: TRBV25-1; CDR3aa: CASSEYRGGGEKLFF
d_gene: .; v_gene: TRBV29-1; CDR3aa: CSARAFGDTEAFF
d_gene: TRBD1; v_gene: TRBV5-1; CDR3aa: CASSPGQGVTGELFF
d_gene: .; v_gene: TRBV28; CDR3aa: CASSSVQPQHF
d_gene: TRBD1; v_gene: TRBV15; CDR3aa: CATSREGQLATNEKLFF
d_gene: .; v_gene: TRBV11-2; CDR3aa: CASSDVLGGGNTEAFF
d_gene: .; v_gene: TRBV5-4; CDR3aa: CASSREQYGYTF
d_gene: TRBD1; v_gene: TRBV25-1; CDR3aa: CASSDSAGGRHGELFF
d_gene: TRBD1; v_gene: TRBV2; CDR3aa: CASSSGQGGGADGYTF
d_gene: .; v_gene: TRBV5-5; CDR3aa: CASSSPRAGNNSPLHF
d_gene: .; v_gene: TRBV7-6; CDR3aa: CASSLLAGQGNEKLFF
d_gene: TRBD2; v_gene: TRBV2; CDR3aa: CASWAAGGRQETQYF
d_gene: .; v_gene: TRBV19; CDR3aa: CASSKAGRNTEAFF
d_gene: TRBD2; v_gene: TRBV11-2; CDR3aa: CASSLGLAGTYEQYF
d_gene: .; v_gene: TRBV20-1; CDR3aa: CSASYGVALGEQYF
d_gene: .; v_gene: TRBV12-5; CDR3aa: CASGSLNTGELFF
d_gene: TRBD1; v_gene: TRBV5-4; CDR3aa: CASSLAVGQANNEQFF
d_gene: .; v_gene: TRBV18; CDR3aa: CASSLNDRKAGGYTF
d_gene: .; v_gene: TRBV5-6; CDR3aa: CASSFSSSGNTIYF
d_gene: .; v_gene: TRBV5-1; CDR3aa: CASSFLVGATNEKLFF
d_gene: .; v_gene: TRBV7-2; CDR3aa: CASSSQVNTEAFF
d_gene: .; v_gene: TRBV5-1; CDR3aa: CASSLAGTGLGNTIYF
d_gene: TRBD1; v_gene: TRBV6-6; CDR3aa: CASIRTGGTEAFF
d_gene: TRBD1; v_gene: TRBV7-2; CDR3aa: CASSSDRVQTQYF
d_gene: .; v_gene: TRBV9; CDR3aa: CASSVGRNNEKLFF
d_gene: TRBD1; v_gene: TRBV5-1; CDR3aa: CASSFTGGADQPQHF
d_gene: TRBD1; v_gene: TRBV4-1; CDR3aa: CASSTRSGQFYEQYF
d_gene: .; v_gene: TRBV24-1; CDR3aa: CATSDSRGSSYEQYF
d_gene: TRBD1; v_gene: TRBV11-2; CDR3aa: CASSWDRGNEKLFF
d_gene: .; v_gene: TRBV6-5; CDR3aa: CASSSYTEAFF
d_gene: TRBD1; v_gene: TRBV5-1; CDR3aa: CASSLEDRGLTF
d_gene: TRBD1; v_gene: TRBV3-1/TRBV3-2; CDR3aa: CASSQGRGQGPYTF
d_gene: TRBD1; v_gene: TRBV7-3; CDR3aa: CASSRDREAVYTF
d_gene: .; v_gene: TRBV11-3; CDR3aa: CASSTLDRSGYGYTF
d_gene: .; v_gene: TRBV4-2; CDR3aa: CASSQEPTGNTIYF
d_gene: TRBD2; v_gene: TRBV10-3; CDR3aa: CAISEFMSGGIDEQFF
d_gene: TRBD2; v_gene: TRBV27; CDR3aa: CASSLTSGGPQTQYF
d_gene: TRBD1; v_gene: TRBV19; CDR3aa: CASSTFWGSGQNYGYTF
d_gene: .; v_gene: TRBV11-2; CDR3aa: CASSSSEETQYF
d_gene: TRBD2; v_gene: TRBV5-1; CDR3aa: CASSSTSGSYNEQFF
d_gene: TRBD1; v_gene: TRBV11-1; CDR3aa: CASSHRDRDETQYF